This T cell receptor (beta chain) was observed in a study of cytomegalovirus exposure and HLA in healthy donors. Study-wide points: First-cohort TCR clusters were later found to tend to co-occur in the roughly 130 validation repertoires. Researchers catalogued approximately 160 TCR beta chains as cytomegalovirus-associated. While the bulk of TCR sequences proved rare, some public TCRs turned up in many donors.

Concerning this clone itself: What it recognizes is unknown.

The assay was immunoSEQ multiplex PCR, and TCRdb's table has in-frame clones only and misses some. Of 110,000 or so clones listed, 80% to 90% are singletons. The CDR3 loop spans 15 amino acids. CDR1 and CDR2 from the germline V gene are LNHDA and SQIVND (reference sequence). V was trimmed by 6 bases and J by 6 bases, leaving 18 bases between them. Among the 110 or so subjects of the validation cohort, separate from the approximately 660-subject first cohort, were the donors. This chain connects TRBV19 to TRBJ2-4; D is possibly TRBD1 (7 bases). The clonotype originates from a man aged 18 to 29 in good health and CMV-seropositive. Sequencing input: PBMCs. The CDR3 reads CASSTLFQGGNIQYF. The CDR3 DNA follows: TGTGCCAGTAGCACTCTCTTCCAGGGGGGAAACATTCAGTACTTC.